These 22 T cell receptor beta chains came from one sample sequenced in a study of blood T cell repertoires in COVID-19. The table came from immunoSEQ multiplex PCR; TCRdb's copy has only in-frame clones and leaves some out. The repertoire has about 110,000 clones, over 80% of them found once; the top ten carry nearly 0.85%. The sequencing sample was made of peripheral blood. The origin of the receptors is a woman in her 70s with acute or convalescent COVID-19.

V is TRBV28 and J is TRBJ1-1, with 7 bases lining up with TRBD1. CDR1 and CDR2 from the germline V gene are MDHEN and SYDVKM. The CDR3 has 15 residues. V gave up 4 bases and J gave up 5 bases; unmatched junction bases: 10. CDR3 in amino acids: CASSSLTGRSTEAFF. In nucleotides, the CDR3 is TGTGCCAGCAGTTCCCTGACAGGGAGGTCTACTGAAGCTTTCTTT. Using reference TRBV28 and TRBJ1-1 for the parts outside the CDR3, the full variable domain is DVKVTQSSRYLVKRTGEKVFLECVQDMDHENMFWYRQDPGLGLRLIYFSYDVKMKEKGDIPEGYSVSREKKERFSLILESASTNQTSMYLCASSSLTGRSTEAFFGQGTRLTVV.

This clone was recorded a few times. This chain joins TRBV5-1 and TRBJ2-2; 7 bases fit TRBD1. V lost 4 bases to trimming and J lost 5 bases; unmatched junction nucleotides: 11. Germline lookup yields CDR1 SGHRS and CDR2 YFSETQ. This CDR3 contains 16 residues. In nucleotides, the CDR3 is TGCGCCAGCAGCCTGCGAGGGGGCGATAGGACCGGGGAGCTGTTTTTT. This translates into CASSLRGGDRTGELFF.

The V gene is TRBV6-2 or TRBV6-3, the J gene TRBJ1-1, with a weak D call TRBD1 (5 bases). CDR3 length: 15 amino acids. In germline, CDR1 is MNHEY, CDR2 SVGEGT. Trimming removed 0 bases at V and 5 bases at J, with 13 bases between. CDR3 amino acids: CASSYSMSSGTEAFF. In DNA, the CDR3 is TGTGCCAGCAGTTACTCGATGAGTTCAGGGACTGAAGCTTTCTTT.

This chain connects TRBV19 to TRBJ2-3, with D perhaps matching TRBD2 (7 bases). The V gene lost 4 bases and the J gene lost 3 bases, with 17 bases spanning the gap. The CDR3 covers 16 residues. Germline V lookup: CDR1 LNHDA, CDR2 SQIVND (reference sequence). The CDR3 sequence is CASSTVMGRGTDTQYF. The CDR3 coding sequence is TGTGCCAGTAGTACCGTCATGGGGAGGGGGACAGATACGCAGTATTTT.

CDR3 coding DNA: TGTGCCAGCAGTTCCCCAGGCGATGAGCAGTTCTTC. Translating it yields CASSSPGDEQFF. This rearrangement joins TRBV28 to TRBJ2-1; no definite D call. Germline V lookup: CDR1 MDHEN, CDR2 SYDVKM. V lost 4 bases to trimming and J lost 8 bases, with 9 bases between them. This CDR3 region has 12 residues.

This chain connects TRBV11-1 to TRBJ2-3; D remains ambiguous. V was cut by 2 bases and J by 6 bases, with 9 bases left in between. The CDR3 has 13 amino acids. Germline V CDR1 and CDR2: SGHAT, FQDESV (reference sequence). The CDR3 sequence is CASSLTGDDTQYF. As DNA, the CDR3 is TGTGCCAGCAGCTTAACCGGAGATGATACGCAGTATTTT.

The CDR3 loop reads CASSSSIRLAGSETQYF. DNA of the CDR3: TGTGCCAGCAGCTCCTCAATTCGACTAGCGGGGTCAGAGACCCAGTACTTC. This chain links TRBV7-7 with TRBJ2-5, with TRBD2 matching 11 bases. V lost 4 bases, J lost 4 bases, and 11 bases stayed unmatched. There are 17 residues in the CDR3. Looked up from germline, CDR1 is SSHAT and CDR2 is FNYEAQ (reference sequence).

The chain carries TRBV5-8 and TRBJ1-1; D unclear. V lost 4 bases and J lost 1, with 14 bases in between. The CDR3 is 15 amino acids. The germline CDR1 and CDR2 sequences are SGHTS and YDEGEE. CDR3 sequence reads: CASSPRVSPNTEAFF. The DNA for the CDR3 is TGTGCCAGCAGCCCCCGGGTCTCACCGAACACTGAAGCTTTCTTT.

The chain has TRBV19 and TRBJ2-7; weak D call: TRBD2 (5 bases). Trimming cost V 1 base and J 4 bases, with 8 bases left between them. Germline CDR1 reads LNHDA; CDR2 reads SQIVND (reference sequence). The CDR3 runs 13 residues. As DNA, the CDR3 is TGTGCCAGTAGTATAGCGGGGAGATACGAGCAGTACTTC. Amino acid sequence: CASSIAGRYEQYF.

The V call is TRBV7-2, the J call TRBJ2-7; 8 bases map to TRBD2. V shed 2 bases and J 2 bases; nucleotides not matched to a gene: 2. The germline V gene encodes CDR1 SGHTA and CDR2 FQGNSA. The CDR3 extends over 14 amino acids. The CDR3 region has the DNA TGTGCCAGCAGCTTATCACTAGCGGCCTACGAGCAGTACTTC. Translating it yields CASSLSLAAYEQYF.

This chain connects TRBV9 to TRBJ2-3, with D hard to call. The CDR3 contains 15 residues. Trimming took 0 bases from V and 2 from J, leaving 10 bases between them. CDR1 and CDR2 from the germline V gene are SGDLS and YYNGEE. In DNA, the CDR3 is TGTGCCAGCAGCGTAGGACTCGAACTCACAGATACGCAGTATTTT. Translation gives CASSVGLELTDTQYF. The whole variable domain, filled in from reference TRBV9 and TRBJ2-3, reads DSGVTQTPKHLITATGQRVTLRCSPRSGDLSVYWYQQSLDQGLQFLIQYYNGEERAKGNILERFSAQQFPDLHSELNLSSLELGDSALYFCASSVGLELTDTQYFGPGTRLTVL.

This chain joins TRBV6-6 and TRBJ2-7; 7 positions agree with TRBD1. The V and J ends lost 6 bases and 5 bases, in that order; junction bases with no gene match: 10. Germline V gene lookup returns CDR1 MNHNY and CDR2 SVGAGI (reference sequence). This CDR3 has 14 amino acids. CDR3 nucleotide sequence: TGTGCCAGCAGCTGGACAGGCGCTCAAGACGAGCAGTACTTC. This gives the protein CASSWTGAQDEQYF.

V is TRBV5-8 and J is TRBJ2-2, with D possibly being TRBD1 (5 bases). This CDR3 is built from 14 residues. Germline CDR1 is SGHTS and CDR2 is YDEGEE. Trimming shortened V by 5 bases and J by 4 bases, and 12 bases separated the two germline ends. CDR3 sequence: CASSRGGTTGELFF. The CDR3 DNA is TGTGCCAGCAGTAGGGGTGGAACCACCGGGGAGCTGTTTTTT.

The V call is TRBV4-1, the J call TRBJ2-2, with TRBD1 identical over 10 bases. V shed 0 bases, J shed 5 bases, and the junction held 9 bases outside the gene matches. CDR1 is MGHRA, CDR2 YSYEKL, per germline. This CDR3 comprises 18 residues. CDR3 protein: CASSQDGRDRGQTGELFF. The CDR3 bases are TGCGCCAGCAGCCAAGATGGTCGAGACAGGGGGCAGACCGGGGAGCTGTTTTTT.

The chain recombines TRBV27 with TRBJ2-7, with 7 bases aligning to TRBD1. After removal of 2 bases from V and 2 bases from J, the junction contained 9 bases not matched to a gene. The CDR3 is made up of 16 amino acids. Germline CDR1 is MNHEY and CDR2 is SMNVEV (reference sequence). CDR3 loop: CASSLRGQGITYEQYF. The DNA for the CDR3 is TGTGCCAGCAGTTTAAGGGGGCAGGGGATCACCTACGAGCAGTACTTC.

This chain connects TRBV5-1 to TRBJ2-2; possibly TRBD2 for D (5 bases). The CDR3 length is 15 residues. Trimming stripped 2 bases from V and 6 bases from J, with 14 bases between. Germline values: CDR1 SGHRS, CDR2 YFSETQ. The CDR3 region is CASSFEGRVSGELFF. The CDR3 region has the DNA TGCGCCAGCAGCTTTGAAGGGCGGGTATCCGGGGAGCTGTTTTTT.

This clone was counted between two and nine times. This sequence joins TRBV4-2 and TRBJ1-5; D might be TRBD1 (6 bases). CDR1 and CDR2 (germline): LGHNA, YNFKEQ. The CDR3 loop spans 15 amino acids. V was cut by 1 base and J by 6 bases, with 13 bases left in between. Here the CDR3 reads CASSQGAGEGQPQHF. CDR3 in DNA: TGTGCCAGCAGCCAAGGGGCAGGGGAAGGTCAGCCCCAGCATTTT.

The rearrangement joins TRBV29-1 to TRBJ1-2; TRBD1 might be the D (6 bases). CDR1 and CDR2 from the germline V gene are SQVTM and ANQGSEA. The length of the CDR3 is 13 residues. V lost 6 bases, J lost 3 bases, and 14 bases lay in between. The CDR3 DNA is TGCAGCGTGGGGCAGGGGCAGGACTATGGCTACACCTTC. Protein sequence: CSVGQGQDYGYTF.

The V gene is TRBV3-1 (or the pseudogene TRBV3-2), the J gene TRBJ2-7; 7 nucleotides agree with TRBD1. Germline CDR1 LGHDT, CDR2 YNNKEL (reference sequence). The ends lost 5 bases at V and 4 bases at J; junction bases unmatched: 8. The CDR3 covers 14 residues. CDR3 residues: CASSIRTGLYEQYF. The CDR3 bases are TGTGCCAGCAGCATTCGGACAGGCCTATACGAGCAGTACTTC.

The chain couples TRBV2 to TRBJ2-7, with 11 positions matching TRBD2. Germline V gene data show CDR1 as SNHLY and CDR2 as FYNNEI. After removal of 6 bases from V and 3 bases from J, the junction contained 10 bases not matched to a gene. The CDR3 runs to 16 residues. The CDR3 nucleotides read TGTGCCAGCAGGGGAGTCGGGACTAGCGGACACTACGAGCAGTACTTC. This gives the protein CASRGVGTSGHYEQYF.

The CDR3 DNA reads TGCAGCGTCATGGACAGGGGGCTGACGAGCTCTGGAAACACCATATATTTT. Amino acids: CSVMDRGLTSSGNTIYF. The chain joins TRBV29-1 to TRBJ1-3; 11 nucleotides align to TRBD1. Trimming removed 6 bases from V and 0 bases from J; junction bases left unmatched: 10. The CDR3 spans 17 residues. The germline V gene encodes CDR1 SQVTM and CDR2 ANQGSEA.

The chain has TRBV5-1 and TRBJ1-1; 8 positions agree with TRBD1. CDR3 length: 14 residues. Trimming removed 1 base from V and 5 bases from J; junction bases left unmatched: 4. Germline lookup yields CDR1 SGHRS and CDR2 YFSETQ. This CDR3 reads CASSLTGGYTEAFF. The CDR3 bases are TGCGCCAGCAGCTTGACAGGGGGATATACTGAAGCTTTCTTT.